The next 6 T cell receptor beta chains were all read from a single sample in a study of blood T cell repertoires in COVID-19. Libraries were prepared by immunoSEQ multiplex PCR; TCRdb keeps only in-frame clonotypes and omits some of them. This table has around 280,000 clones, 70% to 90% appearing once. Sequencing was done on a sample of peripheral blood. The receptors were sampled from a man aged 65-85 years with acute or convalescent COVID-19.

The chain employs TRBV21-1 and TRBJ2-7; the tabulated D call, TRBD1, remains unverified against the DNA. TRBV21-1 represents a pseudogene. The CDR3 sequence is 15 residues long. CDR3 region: CASSTRDREVHEQYF. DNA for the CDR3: TGTGCCAGCAGCACCCGGGACAGGGAGGTACACGAGCAGTACTTC.

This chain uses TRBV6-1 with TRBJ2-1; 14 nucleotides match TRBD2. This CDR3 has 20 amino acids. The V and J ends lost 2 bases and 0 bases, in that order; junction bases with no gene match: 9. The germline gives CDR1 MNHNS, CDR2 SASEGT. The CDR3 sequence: CASSEFRRLAGGRSYNEQFF. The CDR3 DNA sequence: TGTGCCAGCAGTGAATTTCGTAGACTAGCGGGGGGGCGCTCCTACAATGAGCAGTTCTTC.

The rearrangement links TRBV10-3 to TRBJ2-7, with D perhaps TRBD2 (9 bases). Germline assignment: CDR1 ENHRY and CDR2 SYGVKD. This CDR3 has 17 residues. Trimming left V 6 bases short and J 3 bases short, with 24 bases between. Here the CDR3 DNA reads TGTGCCATCAGCCCAGGACAGGGAATAGCGGGGGTCTACGAGCAGTACTTC. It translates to CAISPGQGIAGVYEQYF.

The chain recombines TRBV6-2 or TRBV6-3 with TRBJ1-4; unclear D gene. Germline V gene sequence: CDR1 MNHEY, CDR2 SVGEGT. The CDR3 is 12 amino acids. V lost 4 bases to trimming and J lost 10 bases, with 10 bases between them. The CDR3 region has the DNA TGTGCCAGCAGTTTCCCACGGGGAAAACTGTTTTTT. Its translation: CASSFPRGKLFF.

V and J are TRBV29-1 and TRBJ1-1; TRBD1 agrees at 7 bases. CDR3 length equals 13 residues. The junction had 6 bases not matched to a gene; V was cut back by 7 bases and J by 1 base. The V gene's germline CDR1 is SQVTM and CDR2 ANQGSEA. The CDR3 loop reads CSALTGTNTEAFF. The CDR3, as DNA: TGCAGCGCACTGACAGGGACGAACACTGAAGCTTTCTTT.

The CDR3 region is CASSGQGTTEAFF. In DNA, the CDR3 is TGTGCCAGCAGCGGACAGGGGACCACTGAAGCTTTCTTT. The chain links TRBV3-1 (or the pseudogene TRBV3-2) to TRBJ1-1; 9 bases match TRBD1. The CDR3 totals 13 residues. The ends lost 5 bases at V and 4 bases at J; junction bases unmatched: 2. Per the germline V gene, CDR1 is LGHDT and CDR2 is YNNKEL (reference sequence).